This section outlines one T cell receptor (beta chain) sequence together with its context. Reverse transcription used roughly 0.45 to 1 ug RNA and random hexamers. TCRdb used MiXCR to reprocess the immunoSEQ multiplex PCR reads, holding one entry per CDR3 protein. The sample carries hundreds of thousands of distinct CDR3 sequences, around 84% recorded once. This record comes from a study of CD8 T cells in Susac syndrome. TEMRA cells were FACS-enriched and CD8+ and CD4+ T cells negatively isolated. CDR3 length equals 15 residues. V was clipped by 2 bases and J by 5 bases, with 16 bases between them. CDR1 is SGHRS, CDR2 YFSETQ, per germline.

The TCR originated in a human donor with multiple sclerosis. Sequencing was carried out using CD8+ T cells from PBMCs. This rearrangement joins TRBV5-1 to TRBJ1-1; D is possibly TRBD1 (5 bases). CDR3 amino acids: CASSLYDSMGTEAFF. CDR3 DNA sequence: TGCGCCAGCAGCTTATATGACAGTATGGGGACTGAAGCTTTCTTT. The entire variable domain, with the rest obtained from reference TRBV5-1 and TRBJ1-1, is as follows: KAGVTQTPRYLIKTRGQQVTLSCSPISGHRSVSWYQQTPGQGLQFLFEYFSETQRNKGNFPGRFSGRQFSNSRSEMNVSTLELGDSALYLCASSLYDSMGTEAFFGQGTRLTVV.